The rows below give T cell receptor beta chains drawn from one sample of a study of blood T cells in healthy people across ages. TCRdb processed the 5' RACE reads anew with MiXCR; each CDR3 protein has one entry. The sample holds fewer than 2,000,000 distinct CDR3 sequences; approximately 39% are singletons and the top ten take more than 20%. The sequenced sample was blood. The receptors derive from a human donor in good health. Each CDR3 is given with its conserved first and last residue. D genes are given only for firm matches. Some rows mark clone size as missing; the rest say once, few, many or name a class of expanded clone.

d_call clone_size j_call v_call cdr3_aa cdr3_nt
- - TRBJ2-1 TRBV12-3/TRBV12-4 CASSPTRGKEFF TGTGCCAGCAGTCCAACCAGGGGAAAGGAGTTCTTC
TRBD2 few TRBJ2-1 TRBV4-2 CASSQAGGVGYEQFF TGTGCCAGCAGCCAAGCGGGGGGGGTTGGTTATGAGCAGTTCTTC
- - TRBJ1-5 TRBV6-5 CASSPQGRQPQHF TGTGCCAGCAGTCCTCAGGGTCGTCAGCCCCAGCATTTT
- few TRBJ2-1 TRBV28 CASSLTFSYNEQFF TGTGCCAGCAGTTTAACTTTTTCCTACAATGAGCAGTTCTTC
- - TRBJ1-5 TRBV5-1 CASSLDGDSDQPQHF TGCGCCAGCAGCTTGGACGGCGATAGCGATCAGCCCCAGCATTTT
- - TRBJ1-1 TRBV9 CASSELRILGTEAFF TGTGCCAGCAGCGAGCTAAGGATCCTGGGTACTGAAGCTTTCTTT
TRBD1 few TRBJ2-1 TRBV7-2 CASSLRQGNWNEQFF TGTGCCAGCAGCTTAAGACAGGGCAACTGGAATGAGCAGTTCTTC
- - TRBJ1-6 TRBV6-5 CASSYYPTVTNSPLHF TGTGCCAGCAGTTATTATCCTACAGTAACTAATTCACCCCTCCACTTT
TRBD2 - TRBJ2-7 TRBV10-3 CAISEYAGTRIEQYF TGTGCCATCAGTGAGTACGCGGGGACTAGGATCGAGCAGTACTTC
- - TRBJ1-2 TRBV4-1 CASSQESPRPPRGRGDYGYTF TGCGCCAGCAGCCAAGAGTCCCCCCGCCCCCCGCGAGGGAGAGGGGACTATGGCTACACCTTC
- - TRBJ1-1 TRBV10-3 CAIRDPNKLNTEAFF TGTGCCATCAGGGACCCTAATAAGTTGAACACTGAAGCTTTCTTT
- few TRBJ1-5 TRBV20-1 CSARAGLLNQPQHF TGCAGTGCTAGAGCGGGCCTACTCAATCAGCCCCAGCATTTT
- few TRBJ1-2 TRBV12-3/TRBV12-4 CASSFLPGINGYTF TGTGCCAGCAGTTTCCTCCCGGGAATCAATGGCTACACCTTC
- - TRBJ1-4 TRBV7-6 CASSLHPPGEGTTNEKLFF TGTGCCAGCAGCTTACACCCGCCAGGAGAGGGGACAACTAATGAAAAACTGTTTTTT
TRBD2 - TRBJ2-3 TRBV7-3 CASSFGLAADTRYF TGTGCCAGCAGCTTCGGACTAGCCGCAGATACGCGGTATTTT
- - TRBJ2-3 TRBV9 CASSVEGREADTQYF TGTGCCAGCAGCGTAGAGGGCAGGGAGGCGGATACGCAGTATTTT
- - TRBJ1-2 TRBV5-6 CASSFIQGTYGYTF TGTGCCAGCAGCTTTATACAGGGCACTTATGGCTACACCTTC
- - TRBJ2-7 TRBV30 CAARDFSYEQYF TGTGCCGCGAGGGACTTTAGCTACGAGCAGTACTTC
- - TRBJ2-4 TRBV5-4 CASSRDKGIYNEQYF TGTGCCAGCAGCCGGGACAAGGGGATATACAATGAGCAGTACTTC
- - TRBJ1-4 TRBV15 CATSRSRTTTNEKLFF TGTGCCACCAGCAGATCTAGGACAACAACTAATGAAAAACTGTTTTTT
- - TRBJ1-2 TRBV20-1 CSATQDSYYGCTF TGCAGTGCTACCCAGGACAGCTACTATGGCTGCACCTTC
- once TRBJ2-2 TRBV30 CAWMYQLTGELFF TGTGCCTGGATGTATCAACTAACCGGGGAGCTGTTTTTT
- - TRBJ2-1 TRBV12-3/TRBV12-4 CASSYELGRGSYNEQFF TGTGCCAGCAGTTACGAGCTAGGACGGGGCTCCTACAATGAGCAGTTCTTC
- - TRBJ2-1 TRBV10-3 CAISESSRGGRNNELFF TGTGCCATCAGTGAGTCGTCTCGCGGGGGCCGTAACAATGAGCTGTTCTTC
TRBD2 - TRBJ2-7 TRBV4-1 CASSQDSPWTSGGVNTEQYF TGCGCCAGCAGCCAAGATTCTCCCTGGACTAGCGGGGGGGTTAACACTGAGCAGTACTTC
TRBD2 - TRBJ2-3 TRBV20-1 CSALRLAGGLYQETQYF TGCAGTGCACTTAGACTAGCGGGGGGGCTGTACCAAGAGACCCAGTATTTT
- - TRBJ2-1 TRBV20-1 CGQVGWNEQFF TGCGGCCAGGTCGGGTGGAATGAGCAGTTCTTC
- - TRBJ2-7 TRBV15 CATAPPRARGYEQYF TGTGCCACGGCCCCCCCCAGGGCACGGGGCTACGAGCAGTACTTC